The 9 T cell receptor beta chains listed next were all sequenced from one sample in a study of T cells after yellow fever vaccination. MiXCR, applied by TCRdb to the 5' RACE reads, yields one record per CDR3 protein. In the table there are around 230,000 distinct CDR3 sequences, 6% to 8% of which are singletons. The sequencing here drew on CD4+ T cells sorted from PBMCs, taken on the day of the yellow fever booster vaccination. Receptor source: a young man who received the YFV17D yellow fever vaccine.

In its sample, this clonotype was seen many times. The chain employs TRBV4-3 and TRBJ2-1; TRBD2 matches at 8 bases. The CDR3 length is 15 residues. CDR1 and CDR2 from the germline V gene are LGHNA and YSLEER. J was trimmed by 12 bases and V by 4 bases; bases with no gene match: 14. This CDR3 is CASSPDSGLVGGQFF. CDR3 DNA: TGCGCCAGCAGCCCCGATTCGGGACTAGTCGGAGGGCAGTTCTTC.

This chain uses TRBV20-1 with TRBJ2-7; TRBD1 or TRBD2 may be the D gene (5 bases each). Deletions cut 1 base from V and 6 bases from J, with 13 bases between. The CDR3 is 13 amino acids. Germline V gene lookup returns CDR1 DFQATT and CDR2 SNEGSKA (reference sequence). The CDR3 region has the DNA TGCAGTGCTAGAGTCCCGGGACGTCCCGAGCAGTACTTC. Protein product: CSARVPGRPEQYF.

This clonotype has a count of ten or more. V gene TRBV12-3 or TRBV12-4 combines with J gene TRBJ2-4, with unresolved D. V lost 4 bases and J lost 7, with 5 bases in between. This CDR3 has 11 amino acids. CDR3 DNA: TGTGCCAGCAGTTCCGGGAACATTCAGTACTTC. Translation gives CASSSGNIQYF.

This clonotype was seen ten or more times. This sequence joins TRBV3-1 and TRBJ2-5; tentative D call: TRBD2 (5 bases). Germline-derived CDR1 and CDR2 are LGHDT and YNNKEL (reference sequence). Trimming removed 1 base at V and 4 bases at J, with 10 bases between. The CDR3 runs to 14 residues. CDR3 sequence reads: CASSQVAGGETQYF. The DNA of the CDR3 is TGTGCCAGCAGCCAAGTCGCGGGTGGAGAGACCCAGTACTTC.

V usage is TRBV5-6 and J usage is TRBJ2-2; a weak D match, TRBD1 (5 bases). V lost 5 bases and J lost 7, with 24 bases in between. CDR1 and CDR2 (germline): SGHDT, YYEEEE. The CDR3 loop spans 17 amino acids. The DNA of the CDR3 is TGTGCCAGCAGTCAGCTTGTAAGGGGCCCCAAGGTCGGGGAGCTGTTTTTT. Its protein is CASSQLVRGPKVGELFF.

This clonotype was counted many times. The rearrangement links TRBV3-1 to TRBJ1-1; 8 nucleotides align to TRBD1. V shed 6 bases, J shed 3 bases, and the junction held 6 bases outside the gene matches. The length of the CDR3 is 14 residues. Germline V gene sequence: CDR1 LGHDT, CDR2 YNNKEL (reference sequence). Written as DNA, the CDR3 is TGTGCCAGCAGAGACACAGGGGGGGACACTGAAGCTTTCTTT. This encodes CASRDTGGDTEAFF. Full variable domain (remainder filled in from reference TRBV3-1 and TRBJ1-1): DTAVSQTPKYLVTQMGNDKSIKCEQNLGHDTMYWYKQDSKKFLKIMFSYNNKELIINETVPNRFSPKSPDKAHLNLHINSLELGDSAVYFCASRDTGGDTEAFFGQGTRLTVV.

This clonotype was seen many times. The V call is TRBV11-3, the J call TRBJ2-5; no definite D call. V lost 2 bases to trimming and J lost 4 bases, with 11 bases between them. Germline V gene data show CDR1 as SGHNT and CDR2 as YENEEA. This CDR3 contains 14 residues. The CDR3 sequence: CASSLHRASETQYF. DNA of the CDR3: TGTGCCAGCAGCTTACACCGGGCCTCAGAGACCCAGTACTTC.

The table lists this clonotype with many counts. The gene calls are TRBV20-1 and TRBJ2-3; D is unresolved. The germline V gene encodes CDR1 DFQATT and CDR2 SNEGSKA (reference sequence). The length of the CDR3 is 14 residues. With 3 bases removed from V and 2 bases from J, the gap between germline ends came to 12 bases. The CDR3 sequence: CSASRLSPTDTQYF. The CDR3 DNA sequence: TGCAGTGCTAGTCGGTTAAGCCCCACAGATACGCAGTATTTT.

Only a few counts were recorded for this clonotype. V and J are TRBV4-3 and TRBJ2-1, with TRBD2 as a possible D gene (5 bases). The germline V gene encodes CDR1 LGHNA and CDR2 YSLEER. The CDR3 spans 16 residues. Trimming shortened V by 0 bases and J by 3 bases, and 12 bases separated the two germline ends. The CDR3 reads CASSQEAGTNYNEQFF. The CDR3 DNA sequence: TGCGCCAGCAGCCAAGAGGCGGGCACAAACTACAATGAGCAGTTCTTC.